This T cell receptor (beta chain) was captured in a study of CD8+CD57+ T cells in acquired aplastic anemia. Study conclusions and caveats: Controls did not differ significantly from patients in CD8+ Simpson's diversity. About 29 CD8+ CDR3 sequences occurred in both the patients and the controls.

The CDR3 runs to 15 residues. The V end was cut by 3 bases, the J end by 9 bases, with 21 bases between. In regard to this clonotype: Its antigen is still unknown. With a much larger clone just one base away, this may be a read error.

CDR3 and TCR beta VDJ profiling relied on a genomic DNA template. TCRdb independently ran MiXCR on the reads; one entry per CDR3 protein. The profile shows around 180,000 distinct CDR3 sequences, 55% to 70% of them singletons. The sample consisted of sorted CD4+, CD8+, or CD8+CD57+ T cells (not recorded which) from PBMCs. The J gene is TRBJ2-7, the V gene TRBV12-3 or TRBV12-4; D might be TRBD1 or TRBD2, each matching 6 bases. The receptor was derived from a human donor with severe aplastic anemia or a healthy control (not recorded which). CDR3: CASSLEGGISGGQYF. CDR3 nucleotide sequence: TGTGCCAGCAGTTTGGAGGGGGGTATTTCTGGAGGGCAGTACTTC.